The 17 T cell receptor beta chains below come from one sample, sequenced in a study of T cell responses to AZD1222 COVID-19 vaccine. Profiling relied on immunoSEQ multiplex PCR, and the TCRdb table lists in-frame clones only, not all of them. The profile covers 130,000 to 150,000 clones, with 90% to 95% appearing a single time and about 1.9% taken by the ten largest. Here the sequenced sample was peripheral blood, taken on day 0 of AZD1222 vaccination. Every receptor here comes from an adult in good health.

This chain connects TRBV2 to TRBJ1-1; 9 bases align to TRBD1. This CDR3 comprises 15 residues. The J segment lost 0 bases and the V segment lost 6 bases, leaving 5 bases of the junction unmatched. Germline V gives CDR1 SNHLY, CDR2 FYNNEI. CDR3 loop: CASREDRGLNTEAFF. The CDR3 DNA reads TGTGCCAGCAGGGAGGACAGGGGCCTGAACACTGAAGCTTTCTTT.

This chain links TRBV9 with TRBJ1-2; D is undetermined. The CDR3 sequence is 12 residues long. Trimming cost V 2 bases and J 8 bases, with 10 bases left between them. Looked up from germline, CDR1 is SGDLS and CDR2 is YYNGEE. CDR3 nucleotides: TGTGCCAGCAGCGTTGTAGGTGGGGGCTACACCTTC. Protein product: CASSVVGGGYTF.

V gene TRBV18 combines with J gene TRBJ1-5; D remains unclear. CDR1 is KGHSH and CDR2 is LQKENI in the germline V gene. V lost 2 bases and J 3 bases, leaving 8 bases between the germline ends. The CDR3 has 14 residues. CDR3 protein: CASSPGFVNQPQHF. The CDR3 nucleotides are TGTGCCAGCTCACCAGGGTTCGTCAATCAGCCCCAGCATTTT.

In this sample, this clone turned up once. The chain combines TRBV24-1 with TRBJ1-5; D ambiguous. CDR1 is KGHDR, CDR2 SFDVKD, per germline. The CDR3 extends over 12 amino acids. Trimming shortened V by 3 bases and J by 9 bases, and 8 bases separated the two germline ends. CDR3 coding DNA: TGTGCCACCAGTGATCAGTGGGGGCCCCAGCATTTT. This translates into CATSDQWGPQHF.

This clone has more than one count but fewer than ten. This chain connects TRBV7-8 to TRBJ1-1, with 8 bases aligning to TRBD1. The CDR3 is 14 residues long. V was clipped by 1 base and J by 4 bases; unmatched bases: 2. The V gene's germline CDR1 is SGHVS and CDR2 FQNEAQ. CDR3 DNA: TGTGCCAGCAGCTTAGAAACAGGGGGCACTGAAGCTTTCTTT. This gives the protein CASSLETGGTEAFF. Based on the CDR3 plus reference TRBV7-8 and TRBJ1-1, the full variable domain is GAGVSQSPRYKVAKRGQDVALRCDPISGHVSLFWYQQALGQGPEFLTYFQNEAQLDKSGLPSDRFFAERPEGSVSTLKIQRTQQEDSAVYLCASSLETGGTEAFFGQGTRLTVV.

The chain employs TRBV18 and TRBJ1-1; D remains ambiguous. The CDR3 has 13 residues. In germline, CDR1 is KGHSH, CDR2 LQKENI. V gave up 6 bases and J gave up 1 base, with 9 bases separating them. CDR3 region: CASSPGKNTEAFF. Written as DNA, the CDR3 is TGTGCCAGCTCGCCGGGGAAGAACACTGAAGCTTTCTTT.

The rearrangement joins TRBV7-8 to TRBJ1-3; weak D call: TRBD1 (5 bases). The V and J ends lost 5 bases and 0 bases respectively, with 14 bases between them. Germline-derived CDR1 and CDR2 are SGHVS and FQNEAQ. The CDR3 runs 16 residues. The CDR3, as DNA: TGTGCCAGCAGCGCTCGGGGGGGGGACTCTGGAAACACCATATATTTT. Translation gives CASSARGGDSGNTIYF.

The rearrangement uses TRBV7-2 and TRBJ1-3; 7 nucleotides line up with TRBD1. This CDR3 is built from 15 residues. The trim removed 4 bases at V and 0 bases at J, leaving 3 bases unmatched. CDR1 is SGHTA and CDR2 is FQGNSA in the germline V gene. CDR3 region: CASSSQGSSGNTIYF. In nucleotides, the CDR3 is TGTGCCAGCAGCTCACAGGGGTCCTCTGGAAACACCATATATTTT.

This sequence joins TRBV28 and TRBJ1-5, with 7 bases that match TRBD1. The V and J ends lost 5 bases and 7 bases, in that order; junction bases with no gene match: 20. Germline CDR1 reads MDHEN; CDR2 reads SYDVKM. The CDR3 is 18 amino acids. CDR3 nucleotide sequence: TGTGCCAGCAGTACCACACTCATACAGGGGTATTTCGGCCAGCCCCAGCATTTT. Amino acids: CASSTTLIQGYFGQPQHF.

The chain carries TRBV10-3 and TRBJ2-7; D is possibly TRBD2 (6 bases). V lost 6 bases and J 2 bases, leaving 17 bases between the germline ends. Germline CDR1 and CDR2: ENHRY and SYGVKD. This CDR3 comprises 15 residues. CDR3 amino acids: CAIRGSGSKAYEQYF. The CDR3 DNA reads as TGTGCCATCAGGGGCAGCGGGTCAAAAGCCTACGAGCAGTACTTC.

The CDR3 DNA reads as TGTGCCAGCAGTTACTCTGGCGGGAGGGCCGCCGGGGAGCTGTTTTTT. This sequence encodes CASSYSGGRAAGELFF. This chain links TRBV6-6 with TRBJ2-2, with TRBD2 matching 9 bases. The CDR3 runs to 16 residues. Germline CDR1 is MNHNY and CDR2 is SVGAGI (reference sequence). Trimming at V came to 0 bases and at J to 6 bases, leaving 5 bases not matched to a gene.

The chain combines TRBV7-6 with TRBJ2-2, with 12 nucleotides matching TRBD2. The CDR3 totals 16 residues. The germline gives CDR1 SGHVS, CDR2 FNYEAQ. Trimming cost V 4 bases and J 6 bases; bases outside gene matches: 6. The CDR3 coding sequence is TGTGCCAGCAGCTCCGGACTAGCGGGAACCCCCGGGGAGCTGTTTTTT. Amino acids: CASSSGLAGTPGELFF.

V is TRBV18 and J is TRBJ2-2, with D possibly being TRBD1 or TRBD2 (5 bases each). V lost 0 bases and J lost 3, with 11 bases in between. Looked up from germline, CDR1 is KGHSH and CDR2 is LQKENI. This CDR3 comprises 16 residues. CDR3 nucleotides: TGTGCCAGCTCACCACCGAGGGGCAGGGACACCGGGGAGCTGTTTTTT. Its protein is CASSPPRGRDTGELFF.

V is TRBV12-3 or TRBV12-4 and J is TRBJ1-6; D unclear. CDR3 length: 13 residues. V shed 2 bases and J shed 7 bases, with 6 bases lying between them. CDR3 protein: CASSLRENSPLHF. The CDR3, as DNA: TGTGCCAGCAGTTTACGTGAAAATTCACCCCTCCACTTT.

The rearrangement joins TRBV27 to TRBJ2-7; the match to TRBD1 covers 11 bases. The junction had 7 bases not matched to a gene; V was cut back by 5 bases and J by 7 bases. The CDR3 loop spans 14 amino acids. Per germline, CDR1 MNHEY and CDR2 SMNVEV (reference sequence). The CDR3 reads CASSDGQGAGEQYF. The CDR3 nucleotides read TGTGCCAGCAGTGACGGACAGGGGGCGGGAGAGCAGTACTTC.

The table lists this clone with a count of one. V is TRBV2 and J is TRBJ2-7, with D unclear. The CDR3 totals 12 residues. Trimming took 2 bases from V and 3 from J, leaving 5 bases between them. CDR1 and CDR2 (germline): SNHLY, FYNNEI. CDR3 bases: TGTGCCAGCAGTGAACAGGTCTACGAGCAGTACTTC. It specifies CASSEQVYEQYF.

The chain couples TRBV25-1 to TRBJ1-2, with D tentatively TRBD1 (5 bases). Trimming removed 0 bases at V and 8 bases at J, with 16 bases between. This CDR3 has 15 amino acids. Germline CDR1 reads MGHDK; CDR2 reads SYGVNS. The CDR3, as DNA: TGTGCCAGCAGTGAATATATACAGGTTGATTCCGGCTACACCTTC. Its protein product is CASSEYIQVDSGYTF.